Each of the 21 T cell receptor beta chains below was sequenced from the same sample in a study of blood T cells in healthy people across ages. Combining a sample-barcoded 5' primer with a J-beta primer mix, a second PCR ran for about 7 to 11 cycles. TCRdb processed the 5' RACE reads anew with MiXCR; each CDR3 protein has one entry. The sample holds roughly 800,000 distinct CDR3 sequences, about three fifths seen once. Source material: blood. The source of these receptors is a man aged 25 to 40 in good health.

Concerning this clonotype: A read error may explain this, as a much larger clone is one base away. This chain links TRBV29-1 with TRBJ1-2; D remains ambiguous. Germline CDR1 reads SQVTM; CDR2 reads ANQGSEA. The CDR3 runs to 12 residues. The CDR3 DNA is TGCGGCGTACTTTTATGGGAGTACGGCTACACCTTC. It specifies CGVLLWEYGYTF.

The gene calls are TRBV5-1 and TRBJ1-2, with 12 bases lining up with TRBD1. Germline V lookup: CDR1 SGHRS, CDR2 YFSETQ. After removal of 4 bases from V and 5 bases from J, the junction contained 12 bases not matched to a gene. CDR3 length: 17 residues. CDR3: CASSPGTGGPQLYGYTF. For the CDR3, the DNA is TGCGCCAGCAGCCCCGGGACAGGGGGCCCGCAGTTATATGGCTACACCTTC.

Worth noting for this clonotype: At one end, the junction sequence differs from germline, possibly due to a read error. This chain uses TRBV29-1 with TRBJ2-1; D is uncertain. This CDR3 is 14 amino acids long. CDR1 SQVTM and CDR2 ANQGSEA come from the germline V gene. The CDR3 DNA reads as TGCGGCGTTGAAAGGGCGGCGGTATACAATGAGCAGTTCTTC. It encodes CGVERAAVYNEQFF.

In regard to this clonotype: The junction shows a germline mismatch at one end, possibly a read error. The chain joins TRBV7-2 to TRBJ2-1, with 8 bases identical to TRBD2. CDR3 size: 16 residues. Per the germline V gene, CDR1 is SGHTA and CDR2 is FQGNSA. CDR3 sequence: CASSPPRGGDYNKQFF. As DNA, the CDR3 is TGTGCCAGCAGCCCCCCTCGGGGGGGAGATTACAATAAGCAGTTCTTC.

This chain connects TRBV20-1 to TRBJ1-1; weak D call: TRBD1 (5 bases). V lost 6 bases and J lost 7, with 18 bases in between. Germline V lookup: CDR1 DFQATT, CDR2 SNEGSKA (reference sequence). The CDR3 contains 13 residues. As DNA, the CDR3 is TGCAGTGCGACCCCGGGACTGGGGGTTGAAGCTTTCTTT. Amino acid sequence: CSATPGLGVEAFF.

The chain joins TRBV7-8 to TRBJ2-1, with TRBD2 matching 8 bases. Trimming cost V 1 base and J 2 bases; bases outside gene matches: 7. Germline loops: CDR1 SGHVS, CDR2 FQNEAQ. CDR3 size: 17 residues. The CDR3 loop reads CASSLESTGGPYNEQFF. The CDR3 DNA sequence: TGTGCCAGCAGCTTAGAAAGCACGGGGGGGCCCTACAATGAGCAGTTCTTC. Full variable domain (missing parts from reference TRBV7-8 and TRBJ2-1): GAGVSQSPRYKVAKRGQDVALRCDPISGHVSLFWYQQALGQGPEFLTYFQNEAQLDKSGLPSDRFFAERPEGSVSTLKIQRTQQEDSAVYLCASSLESTGGPYNEQFFGPGTRLTVL.

The chain is built from TRBV5-4 and TRBJ2-7; no reliable D call. Germline CDR1 reads SGHNT; CDR2 reads YYREEE (reference sequence). Deletions cut 4 bases from V and 3 bases from J, with 14 bases between. The CDR3 runs 14 residues. The DNA of the CDR3 is TGTGCCAGCAGCGACACCTCGAGTCGCTACGAGCAGTACTTC. It specifies CASSDTSSRYEQYF.

The V call is TRBV7-9, the J call TRBJ2-1; 7 bases map to TRBD1. This CDR3 is 12 amino acids long. Germline lookup yields CDR1 SEHNR and CDR2 FQNEAQ (reference sequence). J lost 11 bases, V lost 6 bases, and 7 bases had no gene match. CDR3 DNA: TGTGCCAGCAGTTTTCCGACAGGGAAGCAGTTCTTC. Its translation: CASSFPTGKQFF.

The chain's CDR3 is CASSYSGGAKNIQYF. The CDR3 DNA reads TGTGCCAGCAGTTACTCGGGGGGTGCCAAAAACATTCAGTACTTC. This sequence joins TRBV6-2 or TRBV6-3 and TRBJ2-4; D perhaps matches TRBD2 (6 bases). Germline V gene sequence: CDR1 MNHEY, CDR2 SVGEGT. The CDR3 runs 15 residues. V gave up 0 bases and J gave up 1 base, with 7 bases separating them.

This clonotype showed up just a few times. The V gene is TRBV9, the J gene TRBJ1-1; D gene ambiguous. V lost 3 bases and J lost 1, with 7 bases in between. Germline assignment: CDR1 SGDLS and CDR2 YYNGEE. This CDR3 region has 13 residues. CDR3 amino acids: CASSGHANTEAFF. As DNA, the CDR3 is TGTGCCAGCAGCGGACACGCGAACACTGAAGCTTTCTTT. Full variable domain (missing parts from reference TRBV9 and TRBJ1-1): DSGVTQTPKHLITATGQRVTLRCSPRSGDLSVYWYQQSLDQGLQFLIQYYNGEERAKGNILERFSAQQFPDLHSELNLSSLELGDSALYFCASSGHANTEAFFGQGTRLTVV.

The sample holds one count of this clonotype. This rearrangement joins TRBV5-1 to TRBJ2-1, with D perhaps TRBD1 or TRBD2 (5 bases each). CDR1 and CDR2 (germline): SGHRS, YFSETQ. CDR3 length: 16 residues. V was shortened by 0 bases and J by 7 bases, with 17 bases between the two germline ends. CDR3 region: CASSLVPRGGRNEQFF. Written as DNA, the CDR3 is TGCGCCAGCAGCTTGGTGCCCCGGGGCGGGCGAAATGAGCAGTTCTTC.

The V and J genes are TRBV10-3 and TRBJ2-5, with 7 positions matching TRBD2. V lost 3 bases to trimming and J lost 11 bases; unmatched junction nucleotides: 12. Germline lookup yields CDR1 ENHRY and CDR2 SYGVKD. The CDR3 covers 14 residues. Here the CDR3 DNA reads TGTGCCATCAGTGAAATTGTCGGGGCGGGGGAGCAGTACTTC. It translates to CAISEIVGAGEQYF.

The genes are TRBV29-1 and TRBJ2-1; 11 nucleotides match TRBD2. The V gene end was trimmed by 5 bases and the J gene end by 10 bases; junction bases not matched to a gene: 7. CDR1 is SQVTM, CDR2 ANQGSEA, per germline. The CDR3 runs 13 residues. The CDR3 reads CSVLLAGGKEQFF. The CDR3 bases are TGCAGCGTTCTCCTAGCGGGAGGCAAAGAGCAGTTCTTC.

The chain has TRBV6-6 and TRBJ2-3; weak D call: TRBD1 (6 bases). From germline, CDR1 is MNHNY and CDR2 SVGAGI (reference sequence). Between the trimmed V and J ends, which lost 5 bases and 4 bases, there was a span of 19 bases. The CDR3 is 16 amino acids. The CDR3 DNA sequence: TGTGCCAGCAGTGACCAGGGGCTGGCACGGCCAGATACGCAGTATTTT. Protein sequence: CASSDQGLARPDTQYF.

Many counts were recorded for this clonotype. The V call is TRBV7-8, the J call TRBJ2-1, with TRBD2 matching over 10 bases. Looked up from germline, CDR1 is SGHVS and CDR2 is FQNEAQ. J lost 7 bases, V lost 8 bases, and 8 bases had no gene match. There are 14 residues in the CDR3. The CDR3 DNA reads TGTGCCAGCGGCGCTAGCGGGAGTATGAATGAGCAGTTCTTC. The encoded protein is CASGASGSMNEQFF.

The rearrangement uses TRBV6-5 and TRBJ2-1; D tentatively reads TRBD1 or TRBD2 (6 bases each). From germline, CDR1 is MNHEY and CDR2 SVGAGI. Trimming removed 3 bases from V and 11 bases from J, with 11 bases in between. This CDR3 contains 12 residues. CDR3 sequence: CASSYGGGQQFF. The DNA of the CDR3 is TGTGCCAGCAGTTATGGAGGGGGACAGCAGTTCTTC.

The rearrangement uses TRBV20-1 and TRBJ2-7; possible D gene TRBD1, 6 bases. CDR3 length: 14 residues. V lost 4 bases to trimming and J lost 5 bases, with 18 bases between them. Germline V gives CDR1 DFQATT, CDR2 SNEGSKA (reference sequence). The CDR3 nucleotides read TGCAGTGCTAAAACAGGGTACGACTTCGACGAGCAGTACTTC. Encoded protein: CSAKTGYDFDEQYF.

The table lists this clonotype with a few counts. The V gene is TRBV6-5, the J gene TRBJ1-2; 9 bases are a match to TRBD1. V shed 5 bases, J shed 1 base, and the junction held 5 bases outside the gene matches. Germline CDR1 reads MNHEY; CDR2 reads SVGAGI. The CDR3 runs 15 residues. The CDR3 loop reads CASSKQGQGNYGYTF. Written as DNA, the CDR3 is TGTGCCAGCAGTAAACAGGGACAGGGTAACTATGGCTACACCTTC.

The chain carries TRBV20-1 and TRBJ1-1; D is unclear. The CDR3 has 11 residues. Germline CDR1 is DFQATT and CDR2 is SNEGSKA (reference sequence). Trimming removed 2 bases at V and 5 bases at J, with 6 bases between. CDR3 coding DNA: TGCAGTGCTAGATACGGGACTGAAGCTTTCTTT. It yields the protein CSARYGTEAFF.

The genes are TRBV25-1 and TRBJ2-7; perhaps TRBD1 as D (6 bases). Germline-derived CDR1 and CDR2 are MGHDK and SYGVNS. The CDR3 sequence is 14 residues long. Deletions cut 6 bases from V and 0 bases from J, with 12 bases between. The CDR3 DNA reads as TGTGCCAGCAGGGCAGGGGCGTCCTCCTACGAGCAGTACTTC. Amino acids: CASRAGASSYEQYF.

The chain couples TRBV4-2 to TRBJ2-7, with 9 positions matching TRBD2. Germline CDR1 and CDR2: LGHNA and YNFKEQ. Losses at the gene ends were 1 base for V and 2 bases for J; bases not matched to a gene: 6. This CDR3 has 16 residues. DNA for the CDR3: TGTGCCAGCAGCCAAGGGGAAGGCGGGAGGGCCTACGAGCAGTACTTC. Its protein product is CASSQGEGGRAYEQYF.